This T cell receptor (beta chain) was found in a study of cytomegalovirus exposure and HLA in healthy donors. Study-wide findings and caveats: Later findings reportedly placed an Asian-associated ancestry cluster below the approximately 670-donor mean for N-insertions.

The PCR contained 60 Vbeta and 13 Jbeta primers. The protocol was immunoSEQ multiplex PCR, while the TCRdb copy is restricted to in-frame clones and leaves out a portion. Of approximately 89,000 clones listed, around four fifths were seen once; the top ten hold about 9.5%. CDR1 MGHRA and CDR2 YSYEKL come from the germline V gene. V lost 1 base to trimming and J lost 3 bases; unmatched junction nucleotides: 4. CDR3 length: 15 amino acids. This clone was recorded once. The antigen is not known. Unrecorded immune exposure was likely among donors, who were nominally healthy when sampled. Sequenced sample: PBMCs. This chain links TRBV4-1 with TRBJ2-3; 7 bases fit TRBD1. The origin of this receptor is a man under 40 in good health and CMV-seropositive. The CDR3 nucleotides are TGCGCCAGCAGCCAAGGGGCAGGGGGTACAGATACGCAGTATTTT. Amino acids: CASSQGAGGTDTQYF.